The 5 T cell receptor beta chains given below trace back to one sample, sequenced in a study of T cell responses to AZD1222 COVID-19 vaccine. The assay was immunoSEQ multiplex PCR, and TCRdb's table has in-frame clones only and misses some. The sample has 150,000 to 180,000 clones; more than 90% are singletons. Here the sequenced sample was peripheral blood, taken on day 0 of AZD1222 vaccination. Receptor source: an adult in good health.

This clone showed up just once. This chain connects TRBV28 to TRBJ2-7, with TRBD2 as a possible D gene (5 bases). The CDR3 sequence is 14 residues long. CDR1 MDHEN and CDR2 SYDVKM come from the germline V gene. V lost 8 bases and J 2 bases, leaving 16 bases between the germline ends. The CDR3 DNA reads TGTGCCAGCGCTTCTTGGGAAGCGGCCTACGAGCAGTACTTC. Translation gives CASASWEAAYEQYF.

The chain employs TRBV5-1 and TRBJ2-3; 7 bases line up with TRBD1. The CDR3 spans 17 residues. V shed 4 bases, J shed 5 bases, and the junction held 16 bases outside the gene matches. Germline CDR1 reads SGHRS; CDR2 reads YFSETQ. CDR3 sequence: CASSPPDRSLRGDTQYF. The CDR3 nucleotides read TGCGCCAGCAGCCCTCCGGACAGGTCGCTTCGGGGAGATACGCAGTATTTT.

The chain couples TRBV3-1 (or the pseudogene TRBV3-2) to TRBJ2-1; D may correspond to TRBD1 or TRBD2 (6 bases each). CDR3 length: 14 amino acids. Trimming cost V 3 bases and J 14 bases, with 20 bases left between them. The germline gives CDR1 LGHDT, CDR2 YNNKEL (reference sequence). In nucleotides, the CDR3 is TGTGCCAGCAGCCAGACCCCCGGGGGCGGGTCGAAGTTCTTC. Its translation is CASSQTPGGGSKFF.

This clone has a handful of counts. The chain employs TRBV5-6 and TRBJ2-1; 8 nucleotides line up with TRBD2. Trimming at V came to 4 bases and at J to 6 bases, leaving 9 bases not matched to a gene. The CDR3 is 15 residues long. Germline lookup yields CDR1 SGHDT and CDR2 YYEEEE. The CDR3 coding sequence is TGTGCCAGCAGCCCCCGGGGGGGAGGGGGCAATGAGCAGTTCTTC. This sequence encodes CASSPRGGGGNEQFF.

The chain employs TRBV7-6 and TRBJ1-5; weak D call: TRBD1 (5 bases). Looked up from germline, CDR1 is SGHVS and CDR2 is FNYEAQ. Trimming shortened V by 3 bases and J by 6 bases, and 9 bases separated the two germline ends. The CDR3 spans 13 residues. The CDR3 region is CASSLQGGQPQHF. The CDR3 DNA reads as TGTGCCAGCAGCTTGCAGGGTGGTCAGCCCCAGCATTTT.